This entry lists 8 T cell receptor beta chains sequenced from one sample in a study of blood T cell repertoires in COVID-19. Here immunoSEQ multiplex PCR was the method, and the copy in TCRdb shows in-frame clones only, minus some. Among roughly 200,000 clones listed, around 86% were seen once. The sequencing input was PBMCs or T cells enriched from blood (not recorded which). These receptors all stem from a man aged 25 to 40 in a cohort exposed to, infected with or recovered from COVID-19 (not recorded which).

The chain has TRBV2 and TRBJ2-1, with 7 bases fitting TRBD2. Trimming took 10 bases from V and 7 from J; bases not matched to a gene: 7. Germline V gene data show CDR1 as SNHLY and CDR2 as FYNNEI. The CDR3 has 12 residues. The CDR3 nucleotides are TGTGCCACCCCGGGAGGCCCAAATGAGCAGTTCTTC. It translates to CATPGGPNEQFF. Together with reference TRBV2 and TRBJ2-1, the CDR3 gives the full variable domain: EPEVTQTPSHQVTQMGQEVILRCVPISNHLYFYWYRQILGQKVEFLVSFYNNEISEKSEIFDDQFSVERPDGSNFTLKIRSTKLEDSAMYFCATPGGPNEQFFGPGTRLTVL.

Only a few counts were recorded for this clone. V gene TRBV6-5 combines with J gene TRBJ2-7; 9 bases fit TRBD2. The germline V gene encodes CDR1 MNHEY and CDR2 SVGAGI. Trimming removed 6 bases from V and 4 bases from J; junction bases left unmatched: 7. The CDR3 totals 14 residues. DNA for the CDR3: TGTGCCAGCAGGTTGACTAGCGGCTTATACGAGCAGTACTTC. Translation: CASRLTSGLYEQYF.

The chain is built from TRBV6-1 and TRBJ2-7; weak D call: TRBD1 (6 bases). Germline loops: CDR1 MNHNS, CDR2 SASEGT. V lost 2 bases, J lost 4 bases, and 12 bases lay in between. This CDR3 comprises 14 residues. The CDR3 spells CASSENRDRYEQYF. The DNA of the CDR3 is TGTGCCAGCAGTGAAAACAGGGATCGGTACGAGCAGTACTTC.

This chain uses TRBV7-3 with TRBJ2-1, with TRBD2 matching over 12 bases. This CDR3 comprises 15 residues. Germline trimming cut 4 bases from V and 8 bases from J; bases unmatched to any gene: 6. Germline V gene sequence: CDR1 SGHTA, CDR2 FQGTGA. The CDR3 sequence: CASSSLAGGPHEQFF. CDR3 nucleotide sequence: TGTGCCAGCAGCTCCCTAGCGGGAGGGCCCCATGAGCAGTTCTTC. Supplemented by reference TRBV7-3 and TRBJ2-1, the full variable domain reads GAGVSQTPSNKVTEKGKYVELRCDPISGHTALYWYRQSLGQGPEFLIYFQGTGAADDSGLPNDRFFAVRPEGSVSTLKIQRTERGDSAVYLCASSSLAGGPHEQFFGPGTRLTVL.

The V and J genes are TRBV27 and TRBJ1-1; D is unresolved. Trimming took off 6 bases at V and 0 bases at J, with 11 bases between the two ends. The CDR3 is made up of 14 amino acids. Germline-derived CDR1 and CDR2 are MNHEY and SMNVEV (reference sequence). CDR3 DNA sequence: TGTGCCAGCAGACGCAGCGGCATGAACACTGAAGCTTTCTTT. This translates into CASRRSGMNTEAFF.

This CDR3 reads CASSSKREKMNEQFF. Written as DNA, the CDR3 is TGTGCCAGCAGCTCTAAGCGGGAGAAGATGAATGAGCAGTTCTTC. This chain uses TRBV7-2 with TRBJ2-1; 8 nucleotides align to TRBD2. With V trimmed by 4 bases and J by 7 bases, 9 bases remained unmatched. Germline assignment: CDR1 SGHTA and CDR2 FQGNSA. There are 15 residues in the CDR3.

The chain links TRBV6-5 to TRBJ2-7, with a weak D call TRBD1 (7 bases). The length of the CDR3 is 12 residues. V dropped 8 bases and J dropped 5 bases, with 13 bases sitting between them. The V gene's germline CDR1 is MNHEY and CDR2 SVGAGI. The chain's CDR3 is CASQGGYDEQYF. CDR3 nucleotide sequence: TGTGCCAGCCAGGGGGGCTACGACGAGCAGTACTTC.

The J gene is TRBJ2-7, the V gene TRBV2, with 7 nucleotides matching TRBD1. Germline values: CDR1 SNHLY, CDR2 FYNNEI. V lost 0 bases to trimming and J lost 4 bases; unmatched junction nucleotides: 6. The CDR3 consists of 15 residues. CDR3 amino acids: CASSEANRGPYEQYF. CDR3 DNA sequence: TGTGCCAGCAGTGAAGCCAATAGGGGGCCATACGAGCAGTACTTC.